These 25 T cell receptor beta chains share one sample of origin, sequenced in a study of blood T cell repertoires in COVID-19 (dated by TCRdb to 2018 to 2020). The method behind the library was the immunoSEQ multiplex PCR assay. Imported from immuneACCESS, the table was reduced by TCRdb to in-frame sequences with V and J called. These copies leave out some clones; in studies compared against another copy, an unresolved V gene accounts for under half, and the cause of the remainder is not known. Within this sample are 200,000 to 250,000 clones, with 70% to 90% of them counted one time only. 1.6% of the sample comes from the top ten. Sequences were obtained from PBMCs or T cells enriched from blood (not recorded which). These receptors were taken from a woman in her 50s who had recovered from COVID-19.

This chain links TRBV4-3 with TRBJ2-3; no reliable D call. This CDR3 spans 13 amino acids. The germline gives CDR1 LGHNA, CDR2 YSLEER. Trimming cost V 1 base and J 1 base, with 3 bases left between them. The DNA of the CDR3 is TGCGCCAGCAGCCAAGCTCGCACAGATACGCAGTATTTT. Translated: CASSQARTDTQYF.

The chain has TRBV9 and TRBJ2-7; a weak D match, TRBD1 (5 bases). CDR3 length: 13 residues. Germline assignment: CDR1 SGDLS and CDR2 YYNGEE. V lost 0 bases and J 5 bases, leaving 9 bases between the germline ends. CDR3 residues: CASSVDRNNEQYF. The CDR3 bases are TGTGCCAGCAGCGTAGACAGGAATAACGAGCAGTACTTC.

This clone was detected a few times. V and J are TRBV7-2 and TRBJ2-7; 8 nucleotides agree with TRBD2. CDR3 length: 16 residues. The V segment lost 1 base and the J segment 7 bases; nucleotides outside the gene matches: 12. Germline assignment: CDR1 SGHTA and CDR2 FQGNSA. The DNA of the CDR3 is TGTGCCAGCAGCTTAGGCCCTATGCGGGAGGCGGGAGAGCAGTACTTC. This sequence encodes CASSLGPMREAGEQYF. The variable domain in full, with the rest retrieved from reference TRBV7-2 and TRBJ2-7, is GAGVSQSPSNKVTEKGKDVELRCDPISGHTALYWYRQSLGQGLEFLIYFQGNSAPDKSGLPSDRFSAERTGGSVSTLTIQRTQQEDSAVYLCASSLGPMREAGEQYFGPGTRLTVT.

The rearrangement joins TRBV5-1 to TRBJ2-1, with 9 bases identical to TRBD1. This CDR3 comprises 14 residues. Germline lookup yields CDR1 SGHRS and CDR2 YFSETQ. Trimming took 5 bases from V and 7 from J; bases not matched to a gene: 7. The CDR3 sequence: CASRGTGSRNEQFF. The CDR3 DNA is TGCGCCAGCAGAGGGACAGGGTCCAGGAATGAGCAGTTCTTC.

The chain has TRBV5-1 and TRBJ2-7; 8 nucleotides line up with TRBD2. The CDR3 loop spans 14 amino acids. Trimming took 6 bases from V and 3 from J; bases not matched to a gene: 8. Germline values: CDR1 SGHRS, CDR2 YFSETQ. The CDR3 DNA is TGCGCCAGCAACCCGGGGGGGGCCGTCTACGAGCAGTACTTC. Residues: CASNPGGAVYEQYF.

This chain uses TRBV9 with TRBJ2-1; 13 bases are a match to TRBD2. After removal of 2 bases from V and 5 bases from J, the junction contained 1 base not matched to a gene. This CDR3 contains 15 residues. Per the germline V gene, CDR1 is SGDLS and CDR2 is YYNGEE. Here the CDR3 reads CASSVGLAGHNEQFF. The CDR3 coding sequence is TGTGCCAGCAGCGTGGGACTAGCGGGACACAATGAGCAGTTCTTC.

The rearrangement joins TRBV7-2 to TRBJ2-5, with 7 bases matching TRBD1. The J segment lost 2 bases and the V segment lost 2 bases, leaving 11 bases of the junction unmatched. Germline V gives CDR1 SGHTA, CDR2 FQGNSA. CDR3 length: 17 residues. CDR3 region: CASSLFFRRQGQETQYF. The CDR3 coding sequence is TGTGCCAGCAGCTTATTTTTTCGGAGACAGGGACAAGAGACCCAGTACTTC.

The chain carries TRBV6-5 and TRBJ1-2; 11 nucleotides match TRBD1. CDR3 size: 15 residues. Losses at the gene ends were 6 bases for V and 4 bases for J; bases not matched to a gene: 7. Germline V gene lookup returns CDR1 MNHEY and CDR2 SVGAGI. This chain's CDR3 is CASRVGQGGSYGYTF. In DNA, the CDR3 is TGTGCCAGCAGAGTGGGACAGGGGGGAAGCTATGGCTACACCTTC.

This clone was recorded a few times. The chain recombines TRBV18 with TRBJ1-2, with 7 bases aligning to TRBD1. Germline-derived CDR1 and CDR2 are KGHSH and LQKENI. This CDR3 comprises 15 residues. V lost 2 bases and J lost 0; bases outside the gene matches: 3. The CDR3 here is CASSPGTDPNYGYTF. CDR3 DNA sequence: TGTGCCAGCTCACCAGGGACAGACCCTAACTATGGCTACACCTTC.

V gene TRBV5-1 combines with J gene TRBJ2-1; the match to TRBD2 covers 8 bases. Germline CDR1 SGHRS, CDR2 YFSETQ. V was pared by 0 bases and J by 5 bases, with 7 bases of the junction left unmatched. The CDR3 covers 16 residues. CDR3 loop: CASSLGGTRGDNEQFF. DNA for the CDR3: TGCGCCAGCAGCTTGGGCGGGACTAGGGGGGACAATGAGCAGTTCTTC. The full variable domain, in which reference TRBV5-1 and TRBJ2-1 provide the parts outside the CDR3, is KAGVTQTPRYLIKTRGQQVTLSCSPISGHRSVSWYQQTPGQGLQFLFEYFSETQRNKGNFPGRFSGRQFSNSRSEMNVSTLELGDSALYLCASSLGGTRGDNEQFFGPGTRLTVL.

The V gene is TRBV18, the J gene TRBJ2-3; D is undetermined. V lost 3 bases and J lost 4, with 14 bases in between. CDR1 is KGHSH and CDR2 is LQKENI in the germline V gene. The CDR3 runs to 15 residues. The CDR3 here is CASSPPGFPADTQYF. CDR3 nucleotides: TGTGCCAGCTCACCGCCCGGGTTTCCGGCAGATACGCAGTATTTT. The complete variable domain, with remaining parts taken from reference TRBV18 and TRBJ2-3, reads NAGVMQNPRHLVRRRGQEARLRCSPMKGHSHVYWYRQLPEEGLKFMVYLQKENIIDESGMPKERFSAEFPKEGPSILRIQQVVRGDSAAYFCASSPPGFPADTQYFGPGTRLTVL.

The chain joins TRBV19 to TRBJ1-6; possible D gene TRBD1, 6 bases. CDR1 LNHDA and CDR2 SQIVND come from the germline V gene (reference sequence). Trimming took 5 bases from V and 2 from J, leaving 13 bases between them. The CDR3 contains 16 residues. CDR3: CASSPGQWTYNSPLHF. The CDR3, as DNA: TGTGCCAGTAGTCCCGGACAGTGGACCTATAATTCACCCCTCCACTTT.

The chain is built from TRBV28 and TRBJ1-1, with a weak D call TRBD1 (5 bases). Germline CDR1 and CDR2: MDHEN and SYDVKM. CDR3 length equals 11 residues. The germline V and J ends were trimmed by 3 bases and 13 bases, with 12 bases remaining between them. In nucleotides, the CDR3 is TGTGCCAGCAGTTTTTCCCAACAGGTTTTCTTT. It codes for CASSFSQQVFF.

The V call is TRBV4-2, the J call TRBJ1-6; D gene ambiguous. Germline CDR1 reads LGHNA; CDR2 reads YNFKEQ. Trimming took off 0 bases at V and 0 bases at J, with 12 bases between the two ends. There are 18 residues in the CDR3. For the CDR3, the DNA is TGTGCCAGCAGCCAAGAGACCGCCCGGAGCTCCTATAATTCACCCCTCCACTTT. This encodes CASSQETARSSYNSPLHF.

V is TRBV14 and J is TRBJ2-2; the D gene is possibly TRBD1 (5 bases). Per the germline V gene, CDR1 is SGHDN and CDR2 is FVKESK. The CDR3 has 16 amino acids. Deletions cut 0 bases from V and 5 bases from J, with 13 bases between. The CDR3, as DNA: TGTGCCAGCAGCCAAGATGTAGGGGCCAGGACCGGGGAGCTGTTTTTT. Translated: CASSQDVGARTGELFF.

This clone was picked up one time. The J gene is TRBJ2-7, the V gene TRBV14; D gene unclear. Trimming removed 0 bases at V and 0 bases at J, with 6 bases between. The CDR3 covers 14 residues. Germline CDR1 is SGHDN and CDR2 is FVKESK. In nucleotides, the CDR3 is TGTGCCAGCAGCCAAGAGGCACACTCCTACGAGCAGTACTTC. Translated: CASSQEAHSYEQYF. The full variable domain, rest sourced from reference TRBV14 and TRBJ2-7, is EAGVTQFPSHSVIEKGQTVTLRCDPISGHDNLYWYRRVMGKEIKFLLHFVKESKQDESGMPNNRFLAERTGGTYSTLKVQPAELEDSGVYFCASSQEAHSYEQYFGPGTRLTVT.

This clone was seen a few times. The V and J genes are TRBV28 and TRBJ2-1; the D gene is possibly TRBD2 (6 bases). This CDR3 contains 17 residues. Trimming cost V 0 bases and J 5 bases, with 17 bases left between them. CDR1 and CDR2 from the germline V gene are MDHEN and SYDVKM. CDR3 loop: CASSLWVPGDGNNEQFF. Here the CDR3 DNA reads TGTGCCAGCAGTTTATGGGTTCCGGGAGACGGGAACAATGAGCAGTTCTTC.

DNA for the CDR3: TGTGCCAGCAGCAAACCCGGACAGGGGGCAAGCACTGAAGCTTTCTTT. It encodes CASSKPGQGASTEAFF. The genes are TRBV21-1 and TRBJ1-1; the table gives TRBD1 as D, unverified against the DNA. TRBV21-1 is a listed pseudogene. The CDR3 runs to 16 residues.

The chain has TRBV7-2 and TRBJ2-1, with 10 positions matching TRBD2. Germline CDR1 and CDR2: SGHTA and FQGNSA. Trimming cost V 3 bases and J 9 bases; bases outside gene matches: 5. The CDR3 consists of 14 residues. CDR3 residues: CASSFLAGESEQFF. In DNA, the CDR3 is TGTGCCAGCAGCTTCCTAGCGGGAGAAAGTGAGCAGTTCTTC.

The chain combines TRBV28 with TRBJ1-5; 9 nucleotides agree with TRBD1. The CDR3 contains 17 residues. The ends lost 5 bases at V and 3 bases at J; junction bases unmatched: 11. The germline gives CDR1 MDHEN, CDR2 SYDVKM. Here the CDR3 reads CASSPYPDRGVNQPQHF. The CDR3 nucleotides are TGTGCCAGCAGTCCCTACCCGGACAGGGGCGTCAATCAGCCCCAGCATTTT.

V and J are TRBV30 and TRBJ1-1; D not resolved. This CDR3 has 12 amino acids. Germline V gene lookup returns CDR1 GTSNPN and CDR2 SVGIG (reference sequence). The V end was cut by 0 bases, the J end by 5 bases, with 7 bases between. CDR3 protein: CAWSVWRTEAFF. The CDR3 nucleotides read TGTGCCTGGAGTGTGTGGCGGACTGAAGCTTTCTTT.

The V and J genes are TRBV18 and TRBJ2-3; TRBD2 matches at 8 bases. The ends lost 1 base at V and 1 base at J; junction bases unmatched: 10. This CDR3 has 18 residues. Per the germline V gene, CDR1 is KGHSH and CDR2 is LQKENI. As DNA, the CDR3 is TGTGCCAGCTCACCACTTCCGATTAGCGGGGTCCGCACAGATACGCAGTATTTT. It encodes CASSPLPISGVRTDTQYF. The full variable domain, completed using reference TRBV18 and TRBJ2-3, is NAGVMQNPRHLVRRRGQEARLRCSPMKGHSHVYWYRQLPEEGLKFMVYLQKENIIDESGMPKERFSAEFPKEGPSILRIQQVVRGDSAAYFCASSPLPISGVRTDTQYFGPGTRLTVL.

The gene calls are TRBV5-1 and TRBJ1-5; TRBD1 might be the D (5 bases). CDR3 size: 14 residues. V was cut by 0 bases and J by 5 bases, with 9 bases left in between. CDR1 is SGHRS and CDR2 is YFSETQ in the germline V gene. The CDR3 region has the DNA TGCGCCAGCAGCTTGGACTCAGGGTATCAGCCCCAGCATTTT. Translating it yields CASSLDSGYQPQHF.

This clone was picked up one time. This chain links TRBV27 with TRBJ2-1; possibly TRBD1 for D (5 bases). The CDR3 length is 12 residues. The ends were cut back, 4 bases at V and 10 bases at J, with 11 bases in the middle. From germline, CDR1 is MNHEY and CDR2 SMNVEV (reference sequence). The CDR3 region is CASSSKGKEQFF. Here the CDR3 DNA reads TGTGCCAGCAGTTCCAAGGGGAAAGAGCAGTTCTTC.

This chain uses TRBV11-2 with TRBJ1-6; D call uncertain. This CDR3 is built from 15 residues. Trimming took off 5 bases at V and 7 bases at J, with 15 bases between the two ends. Looked up from germline, CDR1 is SGHAT and CDR2 is FQNNGV. CDR3 region: CASSPRPGGNSPLHF. Written as DNA, the CDR3 is TGTGCCAGCAGCCCAAGGCCAGGTGGCAATTCACCCCTCCACTTT.